The 26 T cell receptor beta chains listed next were all sequenced from one sample in a study of post-analysis software for immune sequencing data. Broader study findings: In patients, TRBV5-6, TRBV5-1 and TRBV20-1 belonged to four or five TRBV segments found more frequently than in controls.

Unique molecular identifiers were present in the TCR beta cDNA libraries. Each CDR3 protein is one row after TCRdb ran MiXCR on the PCR reads. Counted here are 600,000 to 750,000 distinct CDR3 sequences, 55% to 60% occurring once; the ten biggest clones make up roughly 12%. What these receptors recognize is not known. Source material: blood. Receptors were obtained from a girl aged 2-10 years with multiple sclerosis.

V usage is TRBV9 and J usage is TRBJ2-2; weak D call: TRBD1 (5 bases). The CDR3 is 15 residues long. Germline values: CDR1 SGDLS, CDR2 YYNGEE. V lost 4 bases to trimming and J lost 0 bases, with 10 bases between them. The CDR3 DNA reads as TGTGCCAGCAGCTTGAGGACAACGAACACCGGGGAGCTGTTTTTT. Protein: CASSLRTTNTGELFF.

The CDR3 spells CASSLAAGFEQPQHF. CDR3 nucleotides: TGCGCCAGCAGCTTGGCAGCAGGGTTCGAGCAGCCCCAGCATTTT. The genes are TRBV5-1 and TRBJ1-5, with D possibly TRBD1 on 5 matching bases. V lost 0 bases and J lost 7, with 14 bases in between. CDR1 and CDR2 (germline): SGHRS, YFSETQ. This CDR3 contains 15 residues.

This clonotype was seen only a few times. This sequence joins TRBV10-3 and TRBJ2-3; D remains ambiguous. The ends were cut back, 6 bases at V and 7 bases at J, with 14 bases in the middle. Germline assignment: CDR1 ENHRY and CDR2 SYGVKD. CDR3 length: 13 amino acids. The CDR3 DNA reads TGTGCCATCAGCGCGGAAATATACAATACGCAGTATTTT. Amino acids: CAISAEIYNTQYF.

The V gene is TRBV5-1, the J gene TRBJ1-1; no clear D gene. Trimming removed 0 bases from V and 0 bases from J, with 9 bases in between. Germline V gene data show CDR1 as SGHRS and CDR2 as YFSETQ. The CDR3 is made up of 15 amino acids. CDR3 sequence: CASSLVLSMNTEAFF. CDR3 bases: TGCGCCAGCAGCTTGGTGCTAAGTATGAACACTGAAGCTTTCTTT.

The chain is built from TRBV12-3 or TRBV12-4 and TRBJ1-2; the D is unclear. The CDR3 is made up of 12 amino acids. V was clipped by 1 base and J by 8 bases, with 8 bases between them. CDR3 coding DNA: TGTGCCAGCAGTTTAGGAGGTATGGGCTACACCTTC. This codes for CASSLGGMGYTF.

V and J are TRBV5-1 and TRBJ2-2; D might be TRBD1 (5 bases). Germline CDR1 and CDR2: SGHRS and YFSETQ. Trimming left V 5 bases short and J 8 bases short, with 10 bases between. The CDR3 has 12 amino acids. The CDR3 sequence is CASRGHPGELFF. As DNA, the CDR3 is TGCGCCAGCAGGGGGCATCCGGGGGAGCTGTTTTTT.

The chain has TRBV30 and TRBJ2-4; tentatively, D is TRBD2 (5 bases). TRBJ2-7 matches the DNA end more closely, so the J call is doubtful. The germline CDR1 and CDR2 sequences are GTSNPN and SVGIG (reference sequence). CDR3 length: 11 residues. In DNA form, the CDR3 reads TGTGCCTGGGCTGACTACTACGAGCAGTACTTC. Translated: CAWADYYEQYF.

The chain uses TRBV18 and TRBJ2-5, with D tentatively TRBD1 or TRBD2 (5 bases each). This CDR3 spans 15 amino acids. V was cut by 5 bases and J by 5 bases, with 18 bases left in between. Germline lookup yields CDR1 KGHSH and CDR2 LQKENI. CDR3 residues: CASSAGTTPGETQYF. Written as DNA, the CDR3 is TGTGCCAGCTCAGCCGGGACGACCCCGGGGGAGACCCAGTACTTC.

The count of this clonotype is one. The gene calls are TRBV28 and TRBJ2-7, with a possible D match to TRBD1 (6 bases). The tail of the sequence fits TRBJ2-5 better, so the J call may be wrong. The CDR3 has 14 residues. Germline CDR1 MDHEN, CDR2 SYDVKM. The CDR3 bases are TGTGCCAGCAGTTTACGATCAGGGGAAGAGACCCAGTACTTC. It specifies CASSLRSGEETQYF.

V usage is TRBV5-1 and J usage is TRBJ2-5; 7 bases are a match to TRBD2. Trimming removed 3 bases from V and 4 bases from J; junction bases left unmatched: 12. The CDR3 consists of 16 residues. Germline values: CDR1 SGHRS, CDR2 YFSETQ. The chain's CDR3 is CASSSGGWEGRETQYF. The CDR3 bases are TGCGCCAGCAGCTCCGGCGGATGGGAGGGCCGAGAGACCCAGTACTTC.

V gene TRBV27 combines with J gene TRBJ2-7, with 14 bases aligning to TRBD2. The CDR3 is 17 amino acids. After removal of 5 bases from V and 2 bases from J, the junction contained 8 bases not matched to a gene. Germline lookup yields CDR1 MNHEY and CDR2 SMNVEV (reference sequence). CDR3 residues: CASSPRLAGGRPYEQYF. The CDR3 DNA follows: TGTGCCAGCAGTCCCAGACTAGCGGGAGGGAGGCCCTACGAGCAGTACTTC.

V is TRBV5-1 and J is TRBJ1-5; TRBD1 is a possible D gene (6 bases). V lost 0 bases and J 3 bases, leaving 10 bases between the germline ends. In germline, CDR1 is SGHRS, CDR2 YFSETQ. This CDR3 contains 15 residues. The CDR3 region is CASSLAGHNNQPQHF. In nucleotides, the CDR3 is TGCGCCAGCAGCTTGGCGGGACACAACAATCAGCCCCAGCATTTT.

This clonotype showed up just a few times. The rearrangement links TRBV20-1 to TRBJ1-4; D is unresolved. The CDR3 totals 12 residues. With 3 bases removed from V and 8 bases from J, the gap between germline ends came to 10 bases. Germline V gives CDR1 DFQATT, CDR2 SNEGSKA (reference sequence). The CDR3 bases are TGCAGTGCTAGCTATCTAGGGGAAAAACTGTTTTTT. This codes for CSASYLGEKLFF.

The rearrangement links TRBV9 to TRBJ1-1; no firm D call. This CDR3 is 14 amino acids long. The V end was cut by 1 base, the J end by 8 bases, with 15 bases between. The germline V gene has CDR1 SGDLS and CDR2 YYNGEE. CDR3 residues: CASSVTTRFPEAFF. DNA for the CDR3: TGTGCCAGCAGCGTAACAACCCGCTTCCCCGAAGCTTTCTTT.

This clonotype was observed a single time. The junction differs from germline at one of its ends, possibly a read error. This chain links TRBV6-6 with TRBJ1-2; TRBD1 might be the D (6 bases). CDR3 length: 14 residues. CDR1 is MNHNY, CDR2 SVGAGI, per germline (reference sequence). The CDR3 protein is CASSTRTGNCGYTF. DNA of the CDR3: TGTGCCAGCAGTACCCGAACAGGGAACTGTGGCTACACCTTC.

The genes are TRBV6-1 and TRBJ2-1; TRBD2 aligns across 15 bases. Germline V gene data show CDR1 as MNHNS and CDR2 as SASEGT. Trimming cost V 8 bases and J 10 bases; bases outside gene matches: 3. This CDR3 region has 13 residues. The CDR3: CASGLAGGQEQFF. The CDR3 nucleotides are TGTGCCAGCGGACTAGCGGGGGGGCAAGAGCAGTTCTTC.

This chain joins TRBV18 and TRBJ1-6, with TRBD1 as a possible D gene (6 bases). Per the germline V gene, CDR1 is KGHSH and CDR2 is LQKENI. This CDR3 has 17 amino acids. Deletions cut 5 bases from V and 8 bases from J, with 22 bases between. The CDR3 spells CASSSRDTPQRDSPLHF. For the CDR3, the DNA is TGTGCCAGCTCATCCCGGGACACGCCTCAACGGGATTCACCCCTCCACTTT.

The CDR3 is CASSLAHEGGQYF. The CDR3 DNA reads as TGTGCCAGCAGTTTAGCCCACGAGGGGGGGCAGTACTTC. The chain links TRBV12-3 or TRBV12-4 to TRBJ2-7; possibly TRBD1 or TRBD2 for D (6 bases each). V was cut by 0 bases and J by 9 bases, with 12 bases left in between. CDR3 length: 13 amino acids.

This clonotype was picked up a small number of times. V is TRBV7-3 and J is TRBJ2-7; D possibly uses TRBD1 or TRBD2 (5 bases each). Trimming took off 5 bases at V and 0 bases at J, with 14 bases between the two ends. Per germline, CDR1 SGHTA and CDR2 FQGTGA. This CDR3 contains 15 residues. CDR3 nucleotide sequence: TGTGCCAGCAGCCTGGGGACGGAGAGCTCCTACGAGCAGTACTTC. It codes for CASSLGTESSYEQYF. The variable domain in full, with the rest retrieved from reference TRBV7-3 and TRBJ2-7, is GAGVSQTPSNKVTEKGKYVELRCDPISGHTALYWYRQSLGQGPEFLIYFQGTGAADDSGLPNDRFFAVRPEGSVSTLKIQRTERGDSAVYLCASSLGTESSYEQYFGPGTRLTVT.

This chain uses TRBV2 with TRBJ2-5; D not resolved. The CDR3 is made up of 12 amino acids. Germline loops: CDR1 SNHLY, CDR2 FYNNEI. With 4 bases removed from V and 4 bases from J, the gap between germline ends came to 7 bases. CDR3 protein: CASSVLGETQYF. The CDR3 DNA is TGTGCCAGCAGTGTACTCGGAGAGACCCAGTACTTC.

The gene calls are TRBV20-1 and TRBJ1-1; D is undetermined. The V end was cut by 3 bases, the J end by 10 bases, with 18 bases between. Germline assignment: CDR1 DFQATT and CDR2 SNEGSKA (reference sequence). The CDR3 totals 13 residues. The CDR3 DNA reads TGCAGTGCTAGGGAGTCGGGTGGGCAGGCAGCTTTCTTT. It codes for CSARESGGQAAFF.

This clonotype was seen more than once but under ten times. This chain joins TRBV12-3 or TRBV12-4 and TRBJ2-5; D unresolved. V was shortened by 3 bases and J by 2 bases, with 13 bases between the two germline ends. The CDR3 loop spans 15 amino acids. CDR3 residues: CASSFIRTLQETQYF. Here the CDR3 DNA reads TGTGCCAGCAGTTTCATCCGGACCCTTCAAGAGACCCAGTACTTC.

The chain recombines TRBV6-5 with TRBJ1-5, with 9 bases that match TRBD1. Germline CDR1 is MNHEY and CDR2 is SVGAGI. With 0 bases clipped from V and 4 bases from J, the junction kept 13 bases outside the gene matches. There are 19 residues in the CDR3. The chain's CDR3 is CASSYSSGTGFQKNQPQHF. The CDR3 DNA follows: TGTGCCAGCAGTTACTCGTCTGGGACAGGGTTTCAGAAGAATCAGCCCCAGCATTTT.

The chain combines TRBV27 with TRBJ2-5, with D possibly being TRBD1 or TRBD2 (5 bases each). V was pared by 5 bases and J by 11 bases, with 24 bases between. The CDR3 covers 15 residues. Looked up from germline, CDR1 is MNHEY and CDR2 is SMNVEV (reference sequence). The CDR3 here is CASSPTRDPYNEQYF. The CDR3 DNA reads as TGTGCCAGCAGTCCAACCCGGGACCCCTACAATGAGCAGTACTTC.

This clonotype was observed a few times. V and J are TRBV7-8 and TRBJ1-2; D remains ambiguous. The length of the CDR3 is 14 residues. V dropped 3 bases and J dropped 0 bases, with 8 bases sitting between them. Germline CDR1 is SGHVS and CDR2 is FQNEAQ. The CDR3 here is CASSLAGTNYGYTF. The CDR3 DNA sequence: TGTGCCAGCAGCTTGGCCGGGACTAACTATGGCTACACCTTC.

The chain has TRBV6-1 and TRBJ2-2; TRBD1 matches at 7 bases. The junction had 10 bases not matched to a gene; V was cut back by 8 bases and J by 4 bases. The CDR3 consists of 15 residues. The germline gives CDR1 MNHNS, CDR2 SASEGT. CDR3: CASGARGFGTGELFF. Here the CDR3 DNA reads TGTGCCAGCGGCGCCAGGGGGTTTGGCACCGGGGAGCTGTTTTTT.